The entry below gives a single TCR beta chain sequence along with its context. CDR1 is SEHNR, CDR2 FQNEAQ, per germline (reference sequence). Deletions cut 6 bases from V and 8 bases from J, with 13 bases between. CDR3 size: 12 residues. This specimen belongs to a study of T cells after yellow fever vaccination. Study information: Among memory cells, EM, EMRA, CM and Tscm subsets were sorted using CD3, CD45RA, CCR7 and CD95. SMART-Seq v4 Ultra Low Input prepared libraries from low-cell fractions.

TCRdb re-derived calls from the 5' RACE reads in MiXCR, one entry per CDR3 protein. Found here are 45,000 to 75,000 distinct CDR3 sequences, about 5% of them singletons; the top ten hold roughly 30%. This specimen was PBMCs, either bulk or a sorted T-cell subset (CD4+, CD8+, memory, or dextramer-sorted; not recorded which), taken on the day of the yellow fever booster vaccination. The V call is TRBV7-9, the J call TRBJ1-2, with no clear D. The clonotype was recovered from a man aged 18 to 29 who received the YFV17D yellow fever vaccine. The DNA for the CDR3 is TGTGCCAGCAGTCGACCTGGGCGAGGCTACACCTTC. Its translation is CASSRPGRGYTF.